Below, one T cell receptor beta chain is given with its context. TCRbeta library construction was performed incorporating unique molecular identifiers. From the PCR reads, TCRdb called clonotypes with MiXCR, one entry per CDR3 protein. The profile shows about 370,000 distinct CDR3 sequences, roughly 20% of them singletons. The sample belongs to a study of T-cell reconstitution after alpha-beta-depleted transplantation in children. The CDR3 length is 18 residues. Trimming shortened V by 0 bases and J by 1 base, and 17 bases separated the two germline ends. Per germline, CDR1 LGHNA and CDR2 YNFKEQ. The receptor was derived from a human donor who donated a stem cell graft to a child with acute myeloid leukemia. The sequenced sample was PBMCs from the stem cell graft donor, obtained from the stem cell graft. The chain couples TRBV4-2 to TRBJ2-3; D may be TRBD1 (5 bases). The CDR3 region has the DNA TGTGCCAGCAGCCAAGAAATCCCCCCTAAGACAGGCACAGATACGCAGTATTTT. Its protein product is CASSQEIPPKTGTDTQYF.